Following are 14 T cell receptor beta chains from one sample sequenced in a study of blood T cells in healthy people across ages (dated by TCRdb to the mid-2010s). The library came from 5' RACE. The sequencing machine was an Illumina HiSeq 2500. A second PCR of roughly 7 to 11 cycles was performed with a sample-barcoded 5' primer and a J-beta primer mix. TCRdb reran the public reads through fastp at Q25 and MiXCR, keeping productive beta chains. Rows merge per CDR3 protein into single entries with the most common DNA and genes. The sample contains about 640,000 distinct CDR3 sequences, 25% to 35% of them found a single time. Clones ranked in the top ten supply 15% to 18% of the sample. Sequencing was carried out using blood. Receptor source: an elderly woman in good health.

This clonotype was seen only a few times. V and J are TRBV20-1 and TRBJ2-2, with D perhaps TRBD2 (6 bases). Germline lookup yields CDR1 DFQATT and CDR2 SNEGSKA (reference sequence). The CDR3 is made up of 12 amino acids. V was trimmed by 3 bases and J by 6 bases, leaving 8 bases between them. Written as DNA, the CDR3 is TGCAGTGCTAGGGGGGGACCCGGGGAGCTGTTTTTT. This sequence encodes CSARGGPGELFF.

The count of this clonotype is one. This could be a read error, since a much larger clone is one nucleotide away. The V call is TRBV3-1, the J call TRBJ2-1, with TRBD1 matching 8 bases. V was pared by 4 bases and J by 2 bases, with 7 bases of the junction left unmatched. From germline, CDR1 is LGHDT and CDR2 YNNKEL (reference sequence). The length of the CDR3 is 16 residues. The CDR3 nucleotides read TGTGCCAGCAGCCCCTCCGGGACAGGCCCCTACAATGAGCAGTTCTTC. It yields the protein CASSPSGTGPYNEQFF.

Here the CDR3 DNA reads TGCGCCAGCAGCTTGTTGATGACAGGGGAGCAGTTCTTC. It specifies CASSLLMTGEQFF. The J gene is TRBJ2-1, the V gene TRBV5-1; 7 nucleotides match TRBD1. Germline CDR1 reads SGHRS; CDR2 reads YFSETQ. The CDR3 length is 13 residues. The J segment lost 10 bases and the V segment lost 1 base, leaving 5 bases of the junction unmatched.

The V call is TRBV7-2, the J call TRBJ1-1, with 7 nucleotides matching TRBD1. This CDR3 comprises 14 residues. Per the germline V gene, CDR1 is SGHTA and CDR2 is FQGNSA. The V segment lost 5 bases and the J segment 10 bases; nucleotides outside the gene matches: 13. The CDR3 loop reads CASSKRDSREGAFF. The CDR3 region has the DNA TGTGCCAGCAGCAAGCGGGACAGTAGAGAAGGAGCTTTCTTT.

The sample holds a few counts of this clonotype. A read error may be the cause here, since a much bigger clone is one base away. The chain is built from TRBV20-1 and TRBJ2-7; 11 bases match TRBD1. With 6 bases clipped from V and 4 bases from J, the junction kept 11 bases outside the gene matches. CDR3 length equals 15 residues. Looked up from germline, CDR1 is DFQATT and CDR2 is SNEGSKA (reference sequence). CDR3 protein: CSAYIRGTGGYEQYF. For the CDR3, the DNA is TGCAGTGCCTACATAAGGGGGACAGGGGGTTACGAGCAGTACTTC.

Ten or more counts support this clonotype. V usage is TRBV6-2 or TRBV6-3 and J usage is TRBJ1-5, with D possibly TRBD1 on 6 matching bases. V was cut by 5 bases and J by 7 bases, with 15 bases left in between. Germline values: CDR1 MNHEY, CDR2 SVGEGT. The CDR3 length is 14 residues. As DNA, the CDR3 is TGTGCCAGCAGTATTACAGGGCAGGGCCAGCCCCAGCATTTT. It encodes CASSITGQGQPQHF.

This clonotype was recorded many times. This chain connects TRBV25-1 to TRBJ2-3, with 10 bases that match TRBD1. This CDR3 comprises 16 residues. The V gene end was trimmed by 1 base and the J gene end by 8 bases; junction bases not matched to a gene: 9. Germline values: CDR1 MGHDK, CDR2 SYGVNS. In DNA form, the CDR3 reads TGTGCCAGCAGTGAATTTAGTGGACAGGGGGACGGTACGCAGTATTTT. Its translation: CASSEFSGQGDGTQYF.

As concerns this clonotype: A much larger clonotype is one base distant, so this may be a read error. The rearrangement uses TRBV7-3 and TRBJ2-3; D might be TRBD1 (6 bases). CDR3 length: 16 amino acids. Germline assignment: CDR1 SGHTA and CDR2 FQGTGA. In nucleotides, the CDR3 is TGTGCCAGCAGCGCCGGGACACCCTCTAGCACAGATACGCAGGATTTT. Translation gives CASSAGTPSSTDTQDF. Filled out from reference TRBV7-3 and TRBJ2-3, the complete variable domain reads GAGVSQTPSNKVTEKGKYVELRCDPISGHTALYWYRQSLGQGPEFLIYFQGTGAADDSGLPNDRFFAVRPEGSVSTLKIQRTERGDSAVYLCASSAGTPSSTDTQDFGPGTRLTVL.

The CDR3 bases are TGCGCCAGCAGCCTAGCGGTCACCGGGGAGCTGTTTTTT. Protein product: CASSLAVTGELFF. V gene TRBV5-1 combines with J gene TRBJ2-2; 7 bases agree with TRBD2. The CDR3 covers 13 residues. Germline CDR1 reads SGHRS; CDR2 reads YFSETQ. The junction had 1 base not matched to a gene; V was cut back by 4 bases and J by 4 bases.

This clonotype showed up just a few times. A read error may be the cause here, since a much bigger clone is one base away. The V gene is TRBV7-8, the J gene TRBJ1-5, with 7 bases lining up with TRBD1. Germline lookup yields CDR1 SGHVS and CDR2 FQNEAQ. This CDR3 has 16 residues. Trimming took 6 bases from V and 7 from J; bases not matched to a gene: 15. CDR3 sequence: CASSLQHRGCAQPQHF. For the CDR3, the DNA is TGTGCCAGCAGTTTACAGCACAGGGGATGCGCCCAGCCCCAGCATTTT.

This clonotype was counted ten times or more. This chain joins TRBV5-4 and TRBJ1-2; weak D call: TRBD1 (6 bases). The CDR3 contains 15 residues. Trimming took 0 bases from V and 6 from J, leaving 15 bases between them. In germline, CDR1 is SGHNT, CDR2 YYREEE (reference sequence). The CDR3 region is CASSLAGAGDHGYTF. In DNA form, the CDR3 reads TGTGCCAGCAGCTTGGCCGGGGCAGGGGATCATGGCTACACCTTC.

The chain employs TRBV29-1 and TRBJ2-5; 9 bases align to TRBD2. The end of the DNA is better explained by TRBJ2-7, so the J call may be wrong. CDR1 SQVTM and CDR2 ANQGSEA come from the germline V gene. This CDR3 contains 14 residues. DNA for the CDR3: TGCAGCGTTGAGGGTGCGGGAGGGAATGACGAGCAGTACTTC. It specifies CSVEGAGGNDEQYF.

The CDR3 DNA is TGTGCCAGCAGGGGGAGCATTAGCACAGATACGCAGTATTTT. This sequence encodes CASRGSISTDTQYF. This chain uses TRBV9 with TRBJ2-3, with D perhaps TRBD2 (5 bases). Germline lookup yields CDR1 SGDLS and CDR2 YYNGEE. This CDR3 is built from 14 residues. Trimming shortened V by 5 bases and J by 0 bases, and 10 bases separated the two germline ends.

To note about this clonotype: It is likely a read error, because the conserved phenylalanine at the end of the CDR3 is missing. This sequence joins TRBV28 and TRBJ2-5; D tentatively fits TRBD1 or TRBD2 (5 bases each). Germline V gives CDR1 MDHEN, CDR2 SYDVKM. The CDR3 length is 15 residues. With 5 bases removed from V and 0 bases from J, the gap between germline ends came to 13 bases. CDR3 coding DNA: TGTGCCAGCAGTCGACCGGGACGTAACCAAGAGACCCAGTACTGC. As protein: CASSRPGRNQETQYC.